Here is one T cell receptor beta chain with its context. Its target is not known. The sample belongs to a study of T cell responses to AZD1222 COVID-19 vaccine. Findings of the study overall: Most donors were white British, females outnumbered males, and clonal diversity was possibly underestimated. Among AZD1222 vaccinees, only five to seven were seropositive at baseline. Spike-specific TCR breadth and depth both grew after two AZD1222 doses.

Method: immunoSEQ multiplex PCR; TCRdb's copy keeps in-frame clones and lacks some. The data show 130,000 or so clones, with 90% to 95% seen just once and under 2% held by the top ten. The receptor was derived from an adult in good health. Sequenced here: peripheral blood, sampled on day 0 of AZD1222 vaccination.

The DNA of the CDR3 is TGTGCCAGCAGCCAAGCCGGTTACAATGAGCAGTTCTTC. It encodes CASSQAGYNEQFF. The chain employs TRBV14 and TRBJ2-1; D is uncertain. V was shortened by 1 base and J by 4 bases, with 5 bases between the two germline ends. The germline CDR1 and CDR2 sequences are SGHDN and FVKESK. The CDR3 covers 13 residues.